This T cell receptor (beta chain) emerged from a study of T cells after yellow fever vaccination. V lost 3 bases to trimming and J lost 3 bases; unmatched junction nucleotides: 10. The CDR3 totals 16 residues. Germline assignment: CDR1 SEHNR and CDR2 FQNEAQ (reference sequence). TCRdb ran MiXCR on the 5' RACE reads and lists one entry per CDR3 protein. The sample gives approximately 300,000 distinct CDR3 sequences, 6.8% of which show up once; roughly 19% is in the top ten. The rearrangement uses TRBV7-9 and TRBJ1-1; 7 positions match TRBD1. The clonotype originates from a man aged 18 to 30 who received the YFV17D yellow fever vaccine. Here the sequenced sample was PBMCs, taken about 41 days after the first yellow fever vaccination. The CDR3, as DNA: TGTGCCAGCAGCTTGCCCCAGGGGGGTAAGGACACTGAAGCTTTCTTT. It is translated as CASSLPQGGKDTEAFF. Combining the CDR3 with reference TRBV7-9 and TRBJ1-1 gives the whole variable domain DTGVSQNPRHKITKRGQNVTFRCDPISEHNRLYWYRQTLGQGPEFLTYFQNEAQLEKSRLLSDRFSAERPKGSFSTLEIQRTEQGDSAMYLCASSLPQGGKDTEAFFGQGTRLTVV.